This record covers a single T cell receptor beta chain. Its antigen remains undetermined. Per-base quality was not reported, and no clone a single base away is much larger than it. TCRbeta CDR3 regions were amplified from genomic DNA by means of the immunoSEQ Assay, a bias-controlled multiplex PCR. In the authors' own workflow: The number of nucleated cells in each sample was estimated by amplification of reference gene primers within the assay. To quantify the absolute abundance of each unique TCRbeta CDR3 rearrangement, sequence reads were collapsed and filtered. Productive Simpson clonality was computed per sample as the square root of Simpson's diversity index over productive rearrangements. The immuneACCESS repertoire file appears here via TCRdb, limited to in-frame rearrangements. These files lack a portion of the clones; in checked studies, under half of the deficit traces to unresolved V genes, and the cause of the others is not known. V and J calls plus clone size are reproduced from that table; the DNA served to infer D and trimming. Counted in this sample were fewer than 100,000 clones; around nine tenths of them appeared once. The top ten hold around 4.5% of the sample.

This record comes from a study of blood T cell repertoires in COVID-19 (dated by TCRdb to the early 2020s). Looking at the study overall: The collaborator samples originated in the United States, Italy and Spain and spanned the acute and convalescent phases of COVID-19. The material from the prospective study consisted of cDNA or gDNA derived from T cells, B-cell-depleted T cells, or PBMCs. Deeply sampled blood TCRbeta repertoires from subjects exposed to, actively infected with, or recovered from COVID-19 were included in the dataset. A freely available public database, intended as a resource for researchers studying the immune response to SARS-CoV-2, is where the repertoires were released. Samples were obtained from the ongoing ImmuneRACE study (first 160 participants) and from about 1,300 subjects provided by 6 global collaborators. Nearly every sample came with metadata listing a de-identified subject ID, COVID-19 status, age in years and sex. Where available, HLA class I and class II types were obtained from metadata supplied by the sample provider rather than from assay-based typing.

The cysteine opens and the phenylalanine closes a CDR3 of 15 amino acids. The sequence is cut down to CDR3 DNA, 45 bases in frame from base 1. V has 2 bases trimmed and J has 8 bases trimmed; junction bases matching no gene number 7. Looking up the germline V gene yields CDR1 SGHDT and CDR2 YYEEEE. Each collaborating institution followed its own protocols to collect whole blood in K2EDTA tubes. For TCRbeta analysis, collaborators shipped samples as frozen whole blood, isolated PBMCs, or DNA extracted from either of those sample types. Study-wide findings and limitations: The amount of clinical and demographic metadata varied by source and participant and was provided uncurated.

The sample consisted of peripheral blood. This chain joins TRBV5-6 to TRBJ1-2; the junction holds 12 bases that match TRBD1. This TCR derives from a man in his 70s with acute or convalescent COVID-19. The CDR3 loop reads CASSFRDRGLRGYTF. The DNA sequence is TGTGCCAGCAGCTTCCGGGACAGGGGGCTCCGGGGCTACACCTTC.